Listed here are 10 T cell receptor beta chains from one sample, sequenced in a study of blood T cell repertoires in COVID-19. The data were produced by immunoSEQ multiplex PCR, yet TCRdb's version contains in-frame clones alone and is incomplete. The sample consists of a few hundred thousand clones, approximately 80% of them appearing once. Sequencing was performed on peripheral blood. The receptor set was obtained from a human donor in a cohort sampled during active COVID-19.

The chain carries TRBV6-5 and TRBJ1-3; possible D gene TRBD1, 5 bases. The CDR3 has 14 residues. Germline CDR1 reads MNHEY; CDR2 reads SVGAGI. V lost 4 bases and J lost 0, with 7 bases in between. The CDR3 loop reads CASSSTVSGNTIYF. DNA of the CDR3: TGTGCCAGCAGTTCGACAGTCTCTGGAAACACCATATATTTT.

The chain recombines TRBV6-1 with TRBJ1-5; D call uncertain. There are 14 residues in the CDR3. Trimming stripped 3 bases from V and 2 bases from J, with 8 bases between. Germline loops: CDR1 MNHNS, CDR2 SASEGT. The CDR3 DNA reads TGTGCCAGCAGTGATAGTCGCGGCAATCAGCCCCAGCATTTT. Residues: CASSDSRGNQPQHF.

The rearrangement uses TRBV19 and TRBJ1-1; D gene unclear. Trimming took 6 bases from V and 4 from J, leaving 15 bases between them. Germline CDR1 LNHDA, CDR2 SQIVND (reference sequence). The CDR3 sequence is 14 residues long. The CDR3 nucleotides read TGTGCCAGTAGATTCCTGGGCCCGAGCACTGAAGCTTTCTTT. Its translation: CASRFLGPSTEAFF. The whole variable domain, filled in from reference TRBV19 and TRBJ1-1, reads DGGITQSPKYLFRKEGQNVTLSCEQNLNHDAMYWYRQDPGQGLRLIYYSQIVNDFQKGDIAEGYSVSREKKESFPLTVTSAQKNPTAFYLCASRFLGPSTEAFFGQGTRLTVV.

This chain uses TRBV29-1 with TRBJ2-7; D is perhaps TRBD2 (6 bases). Trimming cost V 4 bases and J 5 bases, with 15 bases left between them. Germline CDR1 and CDR2: SQVTM and ANQGSEA. The CDR3 consists of 13 residues. In DNA, the CDR3 is TGCAGCGTTGCCGGGAGTGGGTCCCACGAGCAGTACTTC. Protein sequence: CSVAGSGSHEQYF.

This chain connects TRBV10-2 to TRBJ2-1, with a tentative D call TRBD2 (7 bases). Germline V gene data show CDR1 as WSHSY and CDR2 as SAAADI. Trimming removed 9 bases from V and 8 bases from J, with 29 bases in between. The CDR3 loop spans 17 amino acids. The CDR3 reads CASGGHGGGGPSDEQFF. As DNA, the CDR3 is TGCGCCAGTGGCGGTCATGGTGGGGGGGGGCCATCCGATGAGCAGTTCTTC.

V is TRBV7-9 and J is TRBJ2-5; 8 bases fit TRBD1. Germline V gene sequence: CDR1 SEHNR, CDR2 FQNEAQ (reference sequence). The CDR3 is made up of 16 amino acids. Germline trimming cut 5 bases from V and 4 bases from J; bases unmatched to any gene: 12. The CDR3: CASSARTRGLGETQYF. The CDR3 region has the DNA TGTGCCAGCAGCGCAAGAACCAGGGGGCTTGGAGAGACCCAGTACTTC.

This chain uses TRBV25-1 with TRBJ2-7, with a possible D match to TRBD1 (5 bases). The V gene's germline CDR1 is MGHDK and CDR2 SYGVNS. There are 14 residues in the CDR3. The V and J ends lost 5 bases and 2 bases respectively, with 13 bases between them. CDR3 in amino acids: CASSIFGRAYEQYF. In DNA form, the CDR3 reads TGTGCCAGCAGTATATTCGGCAGGGCCTACGAGCAGTACTTC.

In its sample, this clone was seen a few times. The rearrangement links TRBV5-1 to TRBJ2-7; D gene ambiguous. The germline gives CDR1 SGHRS, CDR2 YFSETQ. The CDR3 extends over 13 amino acids. Trimming took off 1 base at V and 2 bases at J, with 7 bases between the two ends. DNA of the CDR3: TGCGCCAGCAGCTTGCTGGCAACCTACGAGCAGTACTTC. Translation: CASSLLATYEQYF.

The CDR3 DNA follows: TGTGCCACCAGCAGAGTGTACGGGGTACAGGGAAATGAAAAACTGTTTTTT. Residues: CATSRVYGVQGNEKLFF. The chain carries TRBV15 and TRBJ1-4, with D perhaps matching TRBD1 (6 bases). The CDR3 contains 17 residues. Trimming took off 1 base at V and 5 bases at J, with 17 bases between the two ends. Looked up from germline, CDR1 is LNHNV and CDR2 is YYDKDF (reference sequence).

This clone was counted a single time. The V and J genes are TRBV6-6 and TRBJ2-7, with 8 bases lining up with TRBD1. V was clipped by 5 bases and J by 6 bases; unmatched bases: 12. Germline V gene data show CDR1 as MNHNY and CDR2 as SVGAGI (reference sequence). The CDR3 runs to 15 residues. The chain's CDR3 is CASSHRSSGGGEQYF. CDR3 nucleotide sequence: TGTGCCAGCAGTCACCGCTCCTCAGGGGGCGGCGAGCAGTACTTC.